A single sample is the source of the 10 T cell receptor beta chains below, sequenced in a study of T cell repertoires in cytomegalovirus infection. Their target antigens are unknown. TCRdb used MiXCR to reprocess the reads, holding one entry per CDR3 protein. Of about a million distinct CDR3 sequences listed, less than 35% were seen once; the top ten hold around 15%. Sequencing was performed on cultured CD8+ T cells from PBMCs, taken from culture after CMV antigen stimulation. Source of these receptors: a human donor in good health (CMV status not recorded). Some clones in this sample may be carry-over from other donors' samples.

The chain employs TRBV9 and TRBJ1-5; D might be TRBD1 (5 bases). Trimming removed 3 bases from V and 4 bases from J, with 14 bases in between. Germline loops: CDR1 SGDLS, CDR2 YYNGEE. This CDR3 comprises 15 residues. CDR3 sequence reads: CASSALIGANQPQHF. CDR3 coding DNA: TGTGCCAGCAGCGCTCTAATTGGGGCTAATCAGCCCCAGCATTTT.

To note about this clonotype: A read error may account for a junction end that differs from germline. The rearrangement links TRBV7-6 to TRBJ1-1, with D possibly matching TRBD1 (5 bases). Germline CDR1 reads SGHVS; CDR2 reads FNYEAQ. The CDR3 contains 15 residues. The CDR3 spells CVSTLGGAGRTEAFF. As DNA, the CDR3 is TGTGTCAGCACCCTCGGCGGGGCGGGGAGGACTGAAGCTTTCTTT.

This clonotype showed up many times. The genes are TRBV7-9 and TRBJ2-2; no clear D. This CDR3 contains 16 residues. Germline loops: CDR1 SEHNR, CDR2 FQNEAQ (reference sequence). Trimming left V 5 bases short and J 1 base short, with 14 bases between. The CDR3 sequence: CASSPTEWGNTGELFF. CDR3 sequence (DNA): TGTGCCAGCAGCCCCACTGAGTGGGGGAACACCGGGGAGCTGTTTTTT.

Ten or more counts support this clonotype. The chain's CDR3 is CASSLWTGTQETQYF. CDR3 nucleotides: TGTGCCAGCAGCTTATGGACAGGGACCCAAGAGACCCAGTACTTC. V is TRBV7-2 and J is TRBJ2-5; TRBD1 matches 8 bases. After removal of 2 bases from V and 1 base from J, the junction contained 3 bases not matched to a gene. The CDR3 has 15 amino acids. CDR1 is SGHTA and CDR2 is FQGNSA in the germline V gene.

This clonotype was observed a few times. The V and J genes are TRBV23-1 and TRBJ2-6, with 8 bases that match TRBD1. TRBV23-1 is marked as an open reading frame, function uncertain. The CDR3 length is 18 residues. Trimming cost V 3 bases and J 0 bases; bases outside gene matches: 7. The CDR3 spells CASSHLQGGGSGANVLTF. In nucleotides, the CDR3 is TGCGCCAGCAGTCACCTACAGGGGGGCGGCTCTGGGGCCAACGTCCTGACTTTC.

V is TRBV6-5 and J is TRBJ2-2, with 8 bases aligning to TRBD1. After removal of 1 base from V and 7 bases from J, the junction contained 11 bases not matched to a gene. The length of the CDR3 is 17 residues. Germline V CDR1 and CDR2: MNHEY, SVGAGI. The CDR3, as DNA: TGTGCCAGCAGTTACTTCTACCGGGACAGGTTTCACGGGGAGCTGTTTTTT. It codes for CASSYFYRDRFHGELFF.

CDR3 residues: CASSFGRTGANVLTF. CDR3 sequence (DNA): TGTGCCAGCAGTTTCGGTAGAACTGGGGCCAACGTCCTGACTTTC. The V and J genes are TRBV27 and TRBJ2-6; D unclear. This CDR3 has 15 amino acids. Germline assignment: CDR1 MNHEY and CDR2 SMNVEV (reference sequence). Trimming cost V 3 bases and J 2 bases, with 8 bases left between them.

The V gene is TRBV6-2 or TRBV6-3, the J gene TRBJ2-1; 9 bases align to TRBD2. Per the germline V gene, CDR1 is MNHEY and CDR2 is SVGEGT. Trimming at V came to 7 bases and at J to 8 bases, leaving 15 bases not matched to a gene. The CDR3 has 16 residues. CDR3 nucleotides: TGTGCCAGCATCCCCCGGGGGGGACTAGCTCTAGATGAGCAGTTCTTC. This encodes CASIPRGGLALDEQFF.

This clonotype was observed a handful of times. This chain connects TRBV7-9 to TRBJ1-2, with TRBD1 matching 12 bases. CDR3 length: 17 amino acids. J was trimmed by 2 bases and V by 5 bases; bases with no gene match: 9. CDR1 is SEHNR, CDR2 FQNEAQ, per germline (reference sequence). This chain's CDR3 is CASSRGTGGDANYGYTF. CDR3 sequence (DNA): TGTGCCAGCAGCCGAGGGACAGGGGGCGATGCCAACTATGGCTACACCTTC.

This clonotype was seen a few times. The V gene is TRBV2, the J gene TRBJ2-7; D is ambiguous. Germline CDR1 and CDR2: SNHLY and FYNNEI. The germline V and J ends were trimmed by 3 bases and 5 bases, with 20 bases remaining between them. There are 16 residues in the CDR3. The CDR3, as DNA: TGTGCCAGCAGTGATCCCATTGACACTACTGGACACGAGCAGTACTTC. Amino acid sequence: CASSDPIDTTGHEQYF.